This TCR beta chain stems from a study of neurological immune-mediated disorders. Study outcomes and limitations: Subjects shared no identical expanded-clone CDR3 amino acid sequences, suggesting private TCR-beta repertoires in all groups.

At least ten counts were recorded for this clonotype. The antigen remains undetermined. Volunteers at a blood bank in Maryland, USA, were the healthy controls. It was from 2 million PBMCs stored at -80 C that the unsorted libraries were obtained. V was shortened by 3 bases and J by 0 bases, with 12 bases between the two germline ends. Germline-derived CDR1 and CDR2 are DFQATT and SNEGSKA (reference sequence). This CDR3 region has 14 residues. TCRdb called the 5' RACE reads again in MiXCR, with one record for every CDR3 protein. The data contain 77,000 or so distinct CDR3 sequences, roughly 9% of them singletons.

The sequence derives from a man aged 50 to 59 in good health. The sample consisted of PBMCs. The chain employs TRBV20-1 and TRBJ2-7, with no clear D. The CDR3: CSASGLTISYEQYF. The CDR3 DNA sequence: TGCAGTGCTAGTGGTCTAACCATCTCCTACGAGCAGTACTTC.